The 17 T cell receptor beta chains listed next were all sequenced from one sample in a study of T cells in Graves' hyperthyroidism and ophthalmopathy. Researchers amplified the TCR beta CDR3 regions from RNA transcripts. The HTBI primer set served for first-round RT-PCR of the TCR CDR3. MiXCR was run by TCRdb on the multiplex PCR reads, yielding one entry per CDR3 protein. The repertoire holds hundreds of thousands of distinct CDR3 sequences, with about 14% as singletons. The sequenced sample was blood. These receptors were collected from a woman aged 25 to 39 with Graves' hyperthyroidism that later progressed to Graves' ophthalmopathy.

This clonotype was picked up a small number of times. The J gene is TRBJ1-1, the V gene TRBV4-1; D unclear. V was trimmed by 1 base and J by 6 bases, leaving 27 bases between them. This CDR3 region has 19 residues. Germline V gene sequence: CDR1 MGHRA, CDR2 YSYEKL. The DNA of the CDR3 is TGCGCCAGCAGCCAAGTAGATATGGGGTTCGTAAGGCCCGGGGCTGAAGCTTTCTTT. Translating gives CASSQVDMGFVRPGAEAFF.

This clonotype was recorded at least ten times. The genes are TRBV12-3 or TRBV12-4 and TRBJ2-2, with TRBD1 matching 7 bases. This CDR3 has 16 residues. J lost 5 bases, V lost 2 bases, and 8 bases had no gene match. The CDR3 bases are TGTGCCAGCAGTTTACATCCGGGACAGAGTACCGGGGAGCTGTTTTTT. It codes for CASSLHPGQSTGELFF.

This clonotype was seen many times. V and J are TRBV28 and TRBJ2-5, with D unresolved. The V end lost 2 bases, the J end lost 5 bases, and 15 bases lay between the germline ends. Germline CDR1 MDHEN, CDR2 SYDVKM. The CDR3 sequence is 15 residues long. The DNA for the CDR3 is TGTGCCAGCAGTTTAGCGGACGAGGCAAAGGAGACCCAGTACTTC. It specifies CASSLADEAKETQYF.

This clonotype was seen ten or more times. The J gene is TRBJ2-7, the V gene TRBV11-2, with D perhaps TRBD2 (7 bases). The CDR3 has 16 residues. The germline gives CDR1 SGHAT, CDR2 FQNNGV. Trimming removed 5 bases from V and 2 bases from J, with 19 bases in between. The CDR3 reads CASSLLTGRGPYEQYF. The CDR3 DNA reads TGTGCCAGCAGCCTTCTTACAGGGAGGGGCCCCTACGAGCAGTACTTC.

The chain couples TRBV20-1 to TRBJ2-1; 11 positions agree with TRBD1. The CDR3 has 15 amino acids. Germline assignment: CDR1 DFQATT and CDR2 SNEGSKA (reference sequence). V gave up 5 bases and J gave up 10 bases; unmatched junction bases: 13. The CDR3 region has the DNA TGCAGTGCTTCTCCCGGGACAGGGGGTCGGTACGAGCAGTTCTTC. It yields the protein CSASPGTGGRYEQFF.

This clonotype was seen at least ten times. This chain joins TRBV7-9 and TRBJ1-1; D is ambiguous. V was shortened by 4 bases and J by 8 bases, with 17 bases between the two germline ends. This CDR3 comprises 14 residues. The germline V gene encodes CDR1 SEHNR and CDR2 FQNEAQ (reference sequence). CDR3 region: CASSSGGGVREAFF. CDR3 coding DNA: TGTGCCAGCAGCTCGGGAGGAGGAGTCAGAGAAGCTTTCTTT.

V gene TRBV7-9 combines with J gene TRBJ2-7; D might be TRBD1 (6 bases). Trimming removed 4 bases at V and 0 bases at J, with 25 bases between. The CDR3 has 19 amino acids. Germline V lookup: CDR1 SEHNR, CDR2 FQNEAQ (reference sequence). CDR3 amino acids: CASSSELTPGQQRSYEQYF. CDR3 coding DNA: TGTGCCAGCAGCTCTGAGTTGACTCCGGGACAACAACGCTCCTACGAGCAGTACTTC.

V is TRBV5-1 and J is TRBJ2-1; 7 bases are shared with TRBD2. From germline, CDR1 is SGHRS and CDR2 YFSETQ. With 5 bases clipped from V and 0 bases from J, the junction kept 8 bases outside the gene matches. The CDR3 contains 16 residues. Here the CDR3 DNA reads TGCGCCAGCAGTCAGAGCGGGGTCAGCTCCTACAATGAGCAGTTCTTC. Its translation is CASSQSGVSSYNEQFF.

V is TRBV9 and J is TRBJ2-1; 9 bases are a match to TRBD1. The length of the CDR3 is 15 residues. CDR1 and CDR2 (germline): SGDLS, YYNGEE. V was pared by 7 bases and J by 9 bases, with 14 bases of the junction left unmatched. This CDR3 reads CASEGPGQGGTEQFF. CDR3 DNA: TGTGCCAGCGAAGGGCCGGGACAGGGAGGCACTGAGCAGTTCTTC.

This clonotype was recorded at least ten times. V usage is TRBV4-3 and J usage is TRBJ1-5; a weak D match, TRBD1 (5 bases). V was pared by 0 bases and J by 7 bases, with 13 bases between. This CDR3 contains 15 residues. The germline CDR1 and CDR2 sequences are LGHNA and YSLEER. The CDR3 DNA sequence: TGCGCCAGCAGCCAAGAATGGCAGGGAGGACAGCCCCAGCATTTT. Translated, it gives CASSQEWQGGQPQHF.

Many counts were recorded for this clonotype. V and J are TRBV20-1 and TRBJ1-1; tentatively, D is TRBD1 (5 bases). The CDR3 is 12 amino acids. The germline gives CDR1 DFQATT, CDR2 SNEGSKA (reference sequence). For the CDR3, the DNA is TGCAGGTTCCAGGGTAATATGGCTGAAGCTTTCTTT. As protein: CRFQGNMAEAFF.

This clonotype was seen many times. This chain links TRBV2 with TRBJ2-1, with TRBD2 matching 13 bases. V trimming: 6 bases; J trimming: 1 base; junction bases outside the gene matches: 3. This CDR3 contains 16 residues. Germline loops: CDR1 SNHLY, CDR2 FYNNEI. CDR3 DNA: TGTGCCAGCAGGGTACTAGCGGGGGGGTCCTACAATGAGCAGTTCTTC. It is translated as CASRVLAGGSYNEQFF.

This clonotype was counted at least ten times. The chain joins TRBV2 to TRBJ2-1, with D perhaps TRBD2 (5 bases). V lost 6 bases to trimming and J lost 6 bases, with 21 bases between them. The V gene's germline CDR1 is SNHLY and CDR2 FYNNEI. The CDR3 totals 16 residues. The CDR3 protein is CASSLPSNTAGNEQFF. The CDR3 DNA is TGTGCCAGCAGCTTACCTAGCAACACGGCGGGCAATGAGCAGTTCTTC.

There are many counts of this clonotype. CDR3 bases: TGTGCCAGCACGGGTTACCCCTACGAGCAGTACTTC. Amino acid sequence: CASTGYPYEQYF. V usage is TRBV28 and J usage is TRBJ2-7; no clear D gene. The CDR3 is made up of 12 amino acids. Trimming removed 7 bases at V and 2 bases at J, with 9 bases between. Germline V gene lookup returns CDR1 MDHEN and CDR2 SYDVKM. Complete variable domain (other parts from reference TRBV28 and TRBJ2-7): DVKVTQSSRYLVKRTGEKVFLECVQDMDHENMFWYRQDPGLGLRLIYFSYDVKMKEKGDIPEGYSVSREKKERFSLILESASTNQTSMYLCASTGYPYEQYFGPGTRLTVT.

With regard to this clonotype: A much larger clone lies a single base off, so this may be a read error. The CDR3 DNA follows: TGTGCCAGCAGTTGGGGGGCCGAGGAGCTGTTTTTT. The encoded protein is CASSWGAEELFF. J is TRBJ2-2 and V is TRBV27; D might be TRBD1 or TRBD2, each matching 6 bases. CDR1 and CDR2 from the germline V gene are MNHEY and SMNVEV (reference sequence). Trimming pared 4 bases from V and 10 bases from J, leaving 10 bases between. The CDR3 is made up of 12 amino acids.

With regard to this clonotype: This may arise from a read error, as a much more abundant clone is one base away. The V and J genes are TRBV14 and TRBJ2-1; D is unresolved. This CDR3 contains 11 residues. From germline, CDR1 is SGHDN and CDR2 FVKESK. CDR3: CVSSQSNEQFF. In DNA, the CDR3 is TGTGTCAGCAGCCAGAGCAATGAGCAGTTCTTC. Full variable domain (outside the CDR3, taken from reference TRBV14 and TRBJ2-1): EAGVTQFPSHSVIEKGQTVTLRCDPISGHDNLYWYRRVMGKEIKFLLHFVKESKQDESGMPNNRFLAERTGGTYSTLKVQPAELEDSGVYFCVSSQSNEQFFGPGTRLTVL.

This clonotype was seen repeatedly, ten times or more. CDR3 sequence reads: CATRPSSGRGNEQFF. In DNA form, the CDR3 reads TGTGCCACCAGGCCATCTAGCGGGAGAGGCAATGAGCAGTTCTTC. The V and J genes are TRBV24-1 and TRBJ2-1; 10 bases match TRBD2. V shed 7 bases and J 6 bases; nucleotides not matched to a gene: 8. Germline CDR1 reads KGHDR; CDR2 reads SFDVKD. The CDR3 runs 15 residues.